This T cell receptor beta chain was captured by sequencing in a study of identical twins. Findings and caveats of the study: There were fewer insertions in abundant cord blood beta clonotypes, but memory repertoires showed no such pattern.

There are many counts of this clonotype. Its antigen is unknown. A universal primer site arose from template switching, and cDNA bore unique molecular identifiers. TCRdb reprocessed the 5' RACE reads with MiXCR, giving one entry per CDR3 protein. This sample has about 530,000 distinct CDR3 sequences; about 16% occur once, and the top ten carry roughly 0.44%. Deletions cut 4 bases from V and 0 bases from J, with 9 bases between. Germline lookup yields CDR1 MGHRA and CDR2 YSYEKL. The CDR3 has 14 residues. These same data were also listed under a study on yellow fever vaccine responses in identical twins.

The TCR was taken from a woman younger than 30 in good health. The rearrangement links TRBV4-1 to TRBJ1-1; weak D call: TRBD1 (6 bases). The sequenced sample consisted of CD4+ T cells sorted from blood. For the CDR3, the DNA is TGCGCCAGCAGCCGGGACACCATGAACACTGAAGCTTTCTTT. Translating it yields CASSRDTMNTEAFF.